This T cell receptor beta chain was documented in a study of cytomegalovirus exposure and HLA in healthy donors. Remarks on this clone: The antigen remains undetermined.

PCR was performed using 60 Vbeta and 13 Jbeta primers. Profiled with immunoSEQ multiplex PCR; TCRdb holds only in-frame clones, not every one. The sample consists of 100,000 to 150,000 clones, 77% of them appearing once. Overall study findings and caveats: The records held CMV serostatus as the only immune exposure information. An analysis was carried out later, and it reportedly showed fewer N-insertions in an Asian-associated ancestry cluster than the roughly 670-donor mean. Among TCR sequences, most were rare, though some public TCRs appeared in many donors. Further analysis was carried out later, and it showed several of the most significant clusters appearing linked to common viral pathogens.

With V trimmed by 4 bases and J by 0 bases, 15 bases remained unmatched. The CDR3 sequence is 18 residues long. The germline V gene encodes CDR1 SGDLS and CDR2 YYNGEE. The sequencing sample was made of PBMCs. The clonotype was recovered from a male donor in good health and CMV-seropositive. V and J are TRBV9 and TRBJ2-7; TRBD1 agrees at 8 bases. CDR3 in DNA: TGTGCCAGCAGCTCCCCAGACCTGCGCAGGGGGCCCTCCTACGAGCAGTACTTC. Translating gives CASSSPDLRRGPSYEQYF.